The 28 T cell receptor beta chains presented below share a single source sample, sequenced in a study of blood T cell repertoires in COVID-19. Libraries were prepared by immunoSEQ multiplex PCR; TCRdb keeps only in-frame clonotypes and omits some of them. The sample carries around 170,000 clones, approximately 86% recorded once. Sequenced: peripheral blood. The receptors derive from a man aged 55 to 69 with COVID-19, enrolled during active disease.

This clone showed up just a few times. The chain links TRBV19 to TRBJ2-2, with 10 bases aligning to TRBD1. The CDR3 runs to 19 residues. Germline V gene data show CDR1 as LNHDA and CDR2 as SQIVND (reference sequence). Trimming cost V 6 bases and J 0 bases; bases outside gene matches: 13. For the CDR3, the DNA is TGTGCCAGTAGCCGTTGGGACAGGGGCCCTAGTTCGAACACCGGGGAGCTGTTTTTT. This gives the protein CASSRWDRGPSSNTGELFF. The full variable domain, its missing parts supplied by reference TRBV19 and TRBJ2-2, is DGGITQSPKYLFRKEGQNVTLSCEQNLNHDAMYWYRQDPGQGLRLIYYSQIVNDFQKGDIAEGYSVSREKKESFPLTVTSAQKNPTAFYLCASSRWDRGPSSNTGELFFGEGSRLTVL.

The CDR3 loop is CASSLQGPDTQYF. The CDR3 DNA reads as TGTGCCAGCAGCTTACAGGGTCCAGATACGCAGTATTTT. V gene TRBV5-4 combines with J gene TRBJ2-3; maybe TRBD1 (6 bases). CDR1 is SGHNT and CDR2 is YYREEE in the germline V gene (reference sequence). V gave up 2 bases and J gave up 4 bases, with 8 bases separating them. CDR3 length: 13 residues.

The genes are TRBV27 and TRBJ1-1, with 10 bases lining up with TRBD1. CDR1 MNHEY and CDR2 SMNVEV come from the germline V gene (reference sequence). V lost 3 bases to trimming and J lost 4 bases; unmatched junction nucleotides: 5. This CDR3 has 15 residues. CDR3 amino acids: CASSLRQGASTEAFF. As DNA, the CDR3 is TGTGCCAGCAGTTTGCGACAGGGGGCGAGCACTGAAGCTTTCTTT.

The chain couples TRBV28 to TRBJ2-2; 9 bases line up with TRBD2. This CDR3 spans 16 amino acids. V was pared by 5 bases and J by 7 bases, with 11 bases of the junction left unmatched. Germline V lookup: CDR1 MDHEN, CDR2 SYDVKM. The CDR3 is CASSTQTSGRDGELFF. DNA for the CDR3: TGTGCCAGCAGTACACAGACTAGCGGACGCGACGGGGAGCTGTTTTTT.

The chain is built from TRBV2 and TRBJ2-7; 7 bases map to TRBD1. CDR3 length: 14 residues. The V gene end was trimmed by 4 bases and the J gene end by 7 bases; junction bases not matched to a gene: 10. CDR1 is SNHLY and CDR2 is FYNNEI in the germline V gene. Here the CDR3 DNA reads TGTGCCAGCAGTGGAGGGGGCGCGGTGGGTGAGCAGTACTTC. Residues: CASSGGGAVGEQYF.

J is TRBJ1-6 and V is TRBV11-1, with a tentative D call TRBD1 (6 bases). Germline lookup yields CDR1 SGHAT and CDR2 FQDESV (reference sequence). The CDR3 length is 14 residues. The germline V and J ends were trimmed by 8 bases and 6 bases, with 14 bases remaining between them. CDR3 protein: CASGLGGPNSPLHF. The CDR3 region has the DNA TGTGCCAGCGGACTAGGGGGACCTAATTCACCCCTCCACTTT.

The chain recombines TRBV28 with TRBJ1-5, with a tentative D call TRBD1 (5 bases). The CDR3 extends over 19 amino acids. In germline, CDR1 is MDHEN, CDR2 SYDVKM. V shed 5 bases and J shed 0 bases, with 23 bases lying between them. CDR3 protein: CASSQIMGSQALSNQPQHF. The CDR3 DNA follows: TGTGCCAGCAGTCAAATCATGGGATCACAGGCCCTTAGCAATCAGCCCCAGCATTTT.

The chain links TRBV28 to TRBJ1-4; D is possibly TRBD1 (6 bases). V gave up 5 bases and J gave up 1 base, with 17 bases separating them. CDR1 is MDHEN and CDR2 is SYDVKM in the germline V gene. The CDR3 is made up of 17 amino acids. The CDR3 loop reads CASSRTGSGRTNEKLFF. The CDR3 DNA is TGTGCCAGCAGTCGCACAGGGTCAGGGCGAACTAATGAAAAACTGTTTTTT.

The chain joins TRBV27 to TRBJ2-4; 14 bases are a match to TRBD2. Germline CDR1 reads MNHEY; CDR2 reads SMNVEV (reference sequence). CDR3 size: 20 residues. Trimming cost V 5 bases and J 0 bases; bases outside gene matches: 12. CDR3 region: CASSPGLAGVGGIAKNIQYF. The CDR3 coding sequence is TGTGCCAGCAGTCCGGGACTAGCGGGAGTAGGGGGCATAGCCAAAAACATTCAGTACTTC.

V gene TRBV4-2 combines with J gene TRBJ2-7, with 7 bases fitting TRBD2. V gave up 4 bases and J gave up 3 bases; unmatched junction bases: 9. The length of the CDR3 is 15 residues. Germline-derived CDR1 and CDR2 are LGHNA and YNFKEQ. The chain's CDR3 is CASSPTVRESYEQYF. As DNA, the CDR3 is TGTGCCAGCAGCCCCACCGTGCGGGAGAGCTACGAGCAGTACTTC.

This sequence joins TRBV19 and TRBJ1-1; D is unresolved. The CDR3 extends over 13 amino acids. Germline V gene lookup returns CDR1 LNHDA and CDR2 SQIVND (reference sequence). V lost 7 bases and J lost 1, with 10 bases in between. The CDR3 bases are TGTGCCAGTAAGCAGGTTGAGAACACTGAAGCTTTCTTT. As protein: CASKQVENTEAFF.

The chain recombines TRBV9 with TRBJ2-5, with 14 bases matching TRBD2. Germline-derived CDR1 and CDR2 are SGDLS and YYNGEE. Unmatched junction bases numbered 7, after V lost 3 bases and J lost 3 bases. The CDR3 has 17 residues. CDR3 in DNA: TGTGCCAGCAGCGATGGGACTAGCGGGGGATTTGAAGAGACCCAGTACTTC. Translated: CASSDGTSGGFEETQYF.

This chain joins TRBV19 and TRBJ2-3; a possible D gene is TRBD1 (5 bases). This CDR3 is built from 14 residues. The germline V and J ends were trimmed by 2 bases and 8 bases, with 14 bases remaining between them. The germline gives CDR1 LNHDA, CDR2 SQIVND (reference sequence). CDR3 region: CASSISVVGLTQYF. The CDR3 nucleotides are TGTGCCAGTAGTATATCAGTCGTGGGGCTTACGCAGTATTTT.

J is TRBJ2-3 and V is TRBV18, with 9 bases aligning to TRBD2. This CDR3 has 15 amino acids. Per germline, CDR1 KGHSH and CDR2 LQKENI. V gave up 6 bases and J gave up 1 base; unmatched junction bases: 5. The CDR3 sequence: CASSPVAGGTDTQYF. For the CDR3, the DNA is TGTGCCAGCTCCCCAGTAGCGGGGGGCACAGATACGCAGTATTTT. The whole variable domain, remainder taken from reference TRBV18 and TRBJ2-3, is NAGVMQNPRHLVRRRGQEARLRCSPMKGHSHVYWYRQLPEEGLKFMVYLQKENIIDESGMPKERFSAEFPKEGPSILRIQQVVRGDSAAYFCASSPVAGGTDTQYFGPGTRLTVL.

The V gene is TRBV18, the J gene TRBJ1-2; no clear D. V was shortened by 2 bases and J by 8 bases, with 12 bases between the two germline ends. The CDR3 runs 13 residues. Germline lookup yields CDR1 KGHSH and CDR2 LQKENI. The CDR3 DNA sequence: TGTGCCAGCTCACCAGACTTAGAACAAGGCTACACCTTC. Translation gives CASSPDLEQGYTF. The complete variable domain, with remaining parts taken from reference TRBV18 and TRBJ1-2, reads NAGVMQNPRHLVRRRGQEARLRCSPMKGHSHVYWYRQLPEEGLKFMVYLQKENIIDESGMPKERFSAEFPKEGPSILRIQQVVRGDSAAYFCASSPDLEQGYTFGSGTRLTVV.

The gene calls are TRBV6-2 or TRBV6-3 and TRBJ2-3; 8 positions match TRBD2. V was pared by 6 bases and J by 1 base, with 3 bases of the junction left unmatched. Germline assignment: CDR1 MNHEY and CDR2 SVGEGT. This CDR3 region has 14 residues. The CDR3 nucleotides are TGTGCCAGCAGCCCAGCGGGGGGCACAGATACGCAGTATTTT. Encoded protein: CASSPAGGTDTQYF.

The chain carries TRBV19 and TRBJ2-7; D may be TRBD1 (5 bases). This CDR3 spans 15 amino acids. Germline V gene sequence: CDR1 LNHDA, CDR2 SQIVND (reference sequence). V lost 4 bases to trimming and J lost 0 bases, with 13 bases between them. CDR3 coding DNA: TGTGCCAGTAGTAAGGGATCGACAGCCTCCTACGAGCAGTACTTC. It yields the protein CASSKGSTASYEQYF.

This clone was detected only once. This chain connects TRBV20-1 to TRBJ1-5; D remains ambiguous. This CDR3 spans 15 amino acids. The germline V gene encodes CDR1 DFQATT and CDR2 SNEGSKA (reference sequence). With 3 bases removed from V and 0 bases from J, the gap between germline ends came to 12 bases. CDR3 DNA sequence: TGCAGTGCTAGTGCCGTGTCGGGTAGCAATCAGCCCCAGCATTTT. It translates to CSASAVSGSNQPQHF.

The chain employs TRBV28 and TRBJ1-6; 9 nucleotides match TRBD1. CDR1 and CDR2 from the germline V gene are MDHEN and SYDVKM. This CDR3 region has 17 residues. With 4 bases clipped from V and 5 bases from J, the junction kept 9 bases outside the gene matches. CDR3 in amino acids: CASSSVRTGANNSPLHF. The DNA of the CDR3 is TGTGCCAGCAGTTCCGTCCGGACAGGGGCTAATAATTCACCCCTCCACTTT.

For the CDR3, the DNA is TGTGCCACCGCCCCTAGCGGGGCTAATGAGCAGTTCTTC. Its translation is CATAPSGANEQFF. The V gene is TRBV6-5, the J gene TRBJ2-1, with TRBD2 identical over 9 bases. The CDR3 consists of 13 residues. With 10 bases clipped from V and 7 bases from J, the junction kept 8 bases outside the gene matches. Germline-derived CDR1 and CDR2 are MNHEY and SVGAGI.

This chain links TRBV19 with TRBJ2-6, with D perhaps TRBD1 (6 bases). The germline V and J ends were trimmed by 2 bases and 1 base, with 12 bases remaining between them. This CDR3 is 17 amino acids long. Germline-derived CDR1 and CDR2 are LNHDA and SQIVND (reference sequence). In DNA, the CDR3 is TGTGCCAGTAGTATACCCGGGACACCTTCTGGGGCCAACGTCCTGACTTTC. Amino acids: CASSIPGTPSGANVLTF.

The J gene is TRBJ1-5, the V gene TRBV7-2; 7 nucleotides match TRBD1. The length of the CDR3 is 17 residues. Trimming took 1 base from V and 5 from J; bases not matched to a gene: 11. The V gene's germline CDR1 is SGHTA and CDR2 FQGNSA. The CDR3 coding sequence is TGTGCCAGCAGCTTAGTGTATACGGGACAGCTTCATCAGCCCCAGCATTTT. It encodes CASSLVYTGQLHQPQHF.

J is TRBJ1-1 and V is TRBV19, with 9 bases fitting TRBD1. The CDR3 consists of 14 residues. Germline values: CDR1 LNHDA, CDR2 SQIVND (reference sequence). Trimming cost V 4 bases and J 4 bases; bases outside gene matches: 4. Here the CDR3 reads CASSTRDRVTEAFF. DNA of the CDR3: TGTGCCAGTAGTACCCGGGACAGGGTCACTGAAGCTTTCTTT. The full variable domain, in which reference TRBV19 and TRBJ1-1 provide the parts outside the CDR3, is DGGITQSPKYLFRKEGQNVTLSCEQNLNHDAMYWYRQDPGQGLRLIYYSQIVNDFQKGDIAEGYSVSREKKESFPLTVTSAQKNPTAFYLCASSTRDRVTEAFFGQGTRLTVV.

This chain uses TRBV10-2 with TRBJ1-1, with 9 bases fitting TRBD1. Germline loops: CDR1 WSHSY, CDR2 SAAADI. The CDR3 has 13 residues. With 3 bases clipped from V and 8 bases from J, the junction kept 4 bases outside the gene matches. CDR3 sequence reads: CASSELDRGEAFF. CDR3 nucleotide sequence: TGCGCCAGCAGTGAACTAGACAGGGGGGAAGCTTTCTTT.

The rearrangement uses TRBV29-1 and TRBJ2-4; D possibly corresponds to TRBD1 (6 bases). CDR3 length: 12 amino acids. V shed 7 bases and J shed 5 bases, with 12 bases lying between them. The germline CDR1 and CDR2 sequences are SQVTM and ANQGSEA. The CDR3 reads CSGTAVENIQYF. The CDR3 DNA follows: TGCAGCGGGACAGCGGTAGAAAACATTCAGTACTTC.

The chain couples TRBV28 to TRBJ1-5, with D unclear. Between the trimmed V and J ends, which lost 3 bases and 3 bases, there was a span of 9 bases. The CDR3 sequence is 14 residues long. Germline CDR1 and CDR2: MDHEN and SYDVKM. The CDR3 region has the DNA TGTGCCAGCAGTTTTCTAGGAACCAATCAGCCCCAGCATTTT. Translating gives CASSFLGTNQPQHF.

This chain connects TRBV11-3 to TRBJ2-2; D call uncertain. Trimming left V 0 bases short and J 1 base short, with 3 bases between. The CDR3 covers 14 residues. Looked up from germline, CDR1 is SGHNT and CDR2 is YENEEA. CDR3 coding DNA: TGTGCCAGCAGCTTAGACAGGAACACCGGGGAGCTGTTTTTT. Its protein is CASSLDRNTGELFF.

This chain connects TRBV7-2 to TRBJ1-6, with a weak D call TRBD1 (6 bases). Trimming cost V 5 bases and J 5 bases, with 13 bases left between them. CDR3 length equals 15 residues. CDR1 SGHTA and CDR2 FQGNSA come from the germline V gene. CDR3 protein: CASSPGTPNNSPLHF. CDR3 in DNA: TGTGCCAGCAGCCCTGGGACACCTAATAATTCACCCCTCCACTTT.